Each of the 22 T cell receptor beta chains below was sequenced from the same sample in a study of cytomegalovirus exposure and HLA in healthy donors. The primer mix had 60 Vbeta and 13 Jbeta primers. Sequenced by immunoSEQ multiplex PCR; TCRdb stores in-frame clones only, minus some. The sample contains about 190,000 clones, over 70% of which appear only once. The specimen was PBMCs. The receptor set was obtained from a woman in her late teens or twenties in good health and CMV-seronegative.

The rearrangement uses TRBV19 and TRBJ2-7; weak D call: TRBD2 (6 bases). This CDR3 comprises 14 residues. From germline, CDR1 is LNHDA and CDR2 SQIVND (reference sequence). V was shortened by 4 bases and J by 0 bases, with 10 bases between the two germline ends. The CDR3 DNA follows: TGTGCCAGTAGTACCGCCGGGAGCTCCTACGAGCAGTACTTC. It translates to CASSTAGSSYEQYF.

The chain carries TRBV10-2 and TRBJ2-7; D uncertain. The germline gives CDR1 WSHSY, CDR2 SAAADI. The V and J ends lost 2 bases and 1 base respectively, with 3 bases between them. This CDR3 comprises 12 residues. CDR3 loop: CASSETSYEQYF. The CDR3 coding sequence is TGCGCCAGCAGTGAGACATCCTACGAGCAGTACTTC.

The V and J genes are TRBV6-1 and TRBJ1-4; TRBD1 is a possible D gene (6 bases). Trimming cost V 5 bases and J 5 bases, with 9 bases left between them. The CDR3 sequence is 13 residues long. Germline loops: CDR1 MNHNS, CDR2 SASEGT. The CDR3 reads CASSFDRNEKLFF. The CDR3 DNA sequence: TGTGCCAGCAGTTTCGACAGGAATGAAAAACTGTTTTTT.

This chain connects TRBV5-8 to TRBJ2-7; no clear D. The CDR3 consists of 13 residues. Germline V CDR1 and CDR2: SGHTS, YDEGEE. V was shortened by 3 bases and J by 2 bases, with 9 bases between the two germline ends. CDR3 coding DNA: TGTGCCAGCAGCTCAACACCCGCCTACGAGCAGTACTTC. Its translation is CASSSTPAYEQYF. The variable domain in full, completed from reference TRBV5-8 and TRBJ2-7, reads EAGVTQSPTHLIKTRGQQATLRCSPISGHTSVYWYQQALGLGLQFLLWYDEGEERNRGNFPPRFSGRQFPNYSSELNVNALELEDSALYLCASSSTPAYEQYFGPGTRLTVT.

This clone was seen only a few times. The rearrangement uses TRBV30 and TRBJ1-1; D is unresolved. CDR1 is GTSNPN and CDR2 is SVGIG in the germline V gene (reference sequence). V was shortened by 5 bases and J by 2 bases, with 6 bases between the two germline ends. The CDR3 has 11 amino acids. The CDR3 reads CAWGRNTEAFF. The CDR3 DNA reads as TGTGCCTGGGGCAGAAACACTGAAGCTTTCTTT.

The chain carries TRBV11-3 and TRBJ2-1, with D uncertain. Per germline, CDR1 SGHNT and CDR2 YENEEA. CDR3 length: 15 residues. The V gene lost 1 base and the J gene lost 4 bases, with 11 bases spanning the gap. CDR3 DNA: TGTGCCAGCAGCTTAGGAGCTGATTGGTACAATGAGCAGTTCTTC. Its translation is CASSLGADWYNEQFF.

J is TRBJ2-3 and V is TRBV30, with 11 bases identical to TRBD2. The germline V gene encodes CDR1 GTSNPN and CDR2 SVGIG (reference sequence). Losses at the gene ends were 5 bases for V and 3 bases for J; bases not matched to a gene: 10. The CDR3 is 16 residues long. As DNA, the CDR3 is TGTGCCTGGGCGGGGCCTAGCGGGAGGCGGACAGATACGCAGTATTTT. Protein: CAWAGPSGRRTDTQYF.

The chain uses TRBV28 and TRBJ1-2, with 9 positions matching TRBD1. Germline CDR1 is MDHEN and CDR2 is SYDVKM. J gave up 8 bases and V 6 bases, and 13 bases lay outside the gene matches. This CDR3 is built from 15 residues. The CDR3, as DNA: TGTGCCAGCAGATCGACCCGGGACAGGGCTTGGGGCTACACCTTC. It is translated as CASRSTRDRAWGYTF.

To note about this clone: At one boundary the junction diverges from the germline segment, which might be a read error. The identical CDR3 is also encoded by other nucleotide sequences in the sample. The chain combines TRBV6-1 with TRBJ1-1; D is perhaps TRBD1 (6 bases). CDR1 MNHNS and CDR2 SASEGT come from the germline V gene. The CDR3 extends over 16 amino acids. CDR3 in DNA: TGTGCCAGCAGTGACGGGGGGCGAGCGATGAACACTGAGGCTTTCTTT. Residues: CASSDGGRAMNTEAFF.

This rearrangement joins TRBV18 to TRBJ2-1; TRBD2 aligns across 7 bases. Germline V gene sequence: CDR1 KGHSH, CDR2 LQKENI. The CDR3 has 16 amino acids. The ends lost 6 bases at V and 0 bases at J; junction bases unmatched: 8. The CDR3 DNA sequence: TGTGCCAGCTCCCTACGAGGGGACTACTCCTACAATGAGCAGTTCTTC. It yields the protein CASSLRGDYSYNEQFF.

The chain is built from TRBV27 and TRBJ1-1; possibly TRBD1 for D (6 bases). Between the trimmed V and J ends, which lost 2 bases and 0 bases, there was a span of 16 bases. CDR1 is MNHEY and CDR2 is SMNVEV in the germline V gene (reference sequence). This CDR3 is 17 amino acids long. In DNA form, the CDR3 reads TGTGCCAGCAGTTTACGGGCAGGGGCGAGTCTGAACACTGAAGCTTTCTTT. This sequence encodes CASSLRAGASLNTEAFF.

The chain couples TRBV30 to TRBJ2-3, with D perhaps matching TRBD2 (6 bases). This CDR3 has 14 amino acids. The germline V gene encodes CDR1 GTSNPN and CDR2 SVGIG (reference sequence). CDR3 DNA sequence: TGTGCTTTTGGGGTAGCGGTAGACACAGATACGCAGTATTTT. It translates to CAFGVAVDTDTQYF.

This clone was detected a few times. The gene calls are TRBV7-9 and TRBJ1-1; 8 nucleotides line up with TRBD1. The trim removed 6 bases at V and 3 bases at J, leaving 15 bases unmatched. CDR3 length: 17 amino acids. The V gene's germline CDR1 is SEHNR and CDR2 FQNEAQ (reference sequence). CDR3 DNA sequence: TGTGCCAGCAGTTATACCGGGACAGGCCTATTGGACACTGAAGCTTTCTTT. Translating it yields CASSYTGTGLLDTEAFF.

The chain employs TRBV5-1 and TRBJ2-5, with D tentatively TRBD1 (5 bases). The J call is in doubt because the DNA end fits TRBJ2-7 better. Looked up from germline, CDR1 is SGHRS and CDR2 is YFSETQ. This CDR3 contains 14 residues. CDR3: CASSLLAGSYEQYF. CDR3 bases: TGCGCCAGCAGCTTATTGGCAGGGTCCTACGAGCAGTACTTC.

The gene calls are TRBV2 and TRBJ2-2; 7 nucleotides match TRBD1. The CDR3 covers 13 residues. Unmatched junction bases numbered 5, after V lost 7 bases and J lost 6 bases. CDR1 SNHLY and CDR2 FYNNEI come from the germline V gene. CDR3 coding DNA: TGTGCCAGCATGACAGGGCGAGCCGGGGAGCTGTTTTTT. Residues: CASMTGRAGELFF.

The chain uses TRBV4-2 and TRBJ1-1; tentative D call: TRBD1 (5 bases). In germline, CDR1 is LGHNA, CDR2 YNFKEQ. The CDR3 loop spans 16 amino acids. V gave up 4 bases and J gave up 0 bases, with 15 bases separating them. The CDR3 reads CASSLGGPDMNTEAFF. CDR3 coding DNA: TGTGCCAGCAGCCTGGGGGGTCCGGATATGAACACTGAAGCTTTCTTT.

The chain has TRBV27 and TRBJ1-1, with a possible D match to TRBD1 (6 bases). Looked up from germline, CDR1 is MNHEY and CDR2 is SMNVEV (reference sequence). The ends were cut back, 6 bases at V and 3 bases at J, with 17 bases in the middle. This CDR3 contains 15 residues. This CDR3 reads CASRVGKKGDTEAFF. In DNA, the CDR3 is TGTGCCAGCAGAGTGGGGAAAAAGGGGGACACTGAAGCTTTCTTT.

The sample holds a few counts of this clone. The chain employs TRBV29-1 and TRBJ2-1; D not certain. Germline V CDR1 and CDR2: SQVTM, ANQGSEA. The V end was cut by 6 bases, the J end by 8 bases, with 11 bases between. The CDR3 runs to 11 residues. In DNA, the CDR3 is TGCAGCGTCCAAGTCGGTCATGAGCAGTTCTTC. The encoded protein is CSVQVGHEQFF.

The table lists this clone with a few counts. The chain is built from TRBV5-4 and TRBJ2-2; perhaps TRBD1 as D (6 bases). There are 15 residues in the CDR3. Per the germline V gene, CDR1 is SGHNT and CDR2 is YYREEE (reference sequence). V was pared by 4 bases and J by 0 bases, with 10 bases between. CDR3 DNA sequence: TGTGCCAGCAGCCTCGGACAGCCGAACACCGGGGAGCTGTTTTTT. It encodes CASSLGQPNTGELFF.

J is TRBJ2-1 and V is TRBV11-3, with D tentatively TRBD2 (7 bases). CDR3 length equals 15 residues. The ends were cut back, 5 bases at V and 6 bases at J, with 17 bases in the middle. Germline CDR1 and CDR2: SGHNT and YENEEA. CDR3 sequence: CASSQRGGLGNEQFF. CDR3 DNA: TGTGCCAGCAGCCAAAGGGGGGGGCTTGGCAATGAGCAGTTCTTC.

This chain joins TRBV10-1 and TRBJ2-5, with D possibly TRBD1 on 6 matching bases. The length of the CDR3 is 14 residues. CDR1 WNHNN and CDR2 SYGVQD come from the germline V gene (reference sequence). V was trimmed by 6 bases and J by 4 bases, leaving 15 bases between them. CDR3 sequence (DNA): TGCGCCAGCAGCAAGACAGGTTCACGAGAGACCCAGTACTTC. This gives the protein CASSKTGSRETQYF.

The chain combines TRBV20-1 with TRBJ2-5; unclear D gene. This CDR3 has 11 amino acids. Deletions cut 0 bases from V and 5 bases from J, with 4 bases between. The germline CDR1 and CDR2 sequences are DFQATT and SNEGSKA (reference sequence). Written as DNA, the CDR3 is TGCAGTGCTAGAGATCTCGAGACCCAGTACTTC. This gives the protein CSARDLETQYF.